The subject of this entry is one T cell receptor beta chain. Germline lookup yields CDR1 MNHNY and CDR2 SVGAGI (reference sequence). There are 16 residues in the CDR3. The authors ran a second PCR of 7 to 11 cycles using a sample-barcoded 5' primer and a J-beta primer mix. A single record per CDR3 protein comes from TCRdb applying MiXCR to the 5' RACE reads. The table records over 700,000 distinct CDR3 sequences, more than 20% of them present only once. This sample is drawn from a study of blood T cells in healthy people across ages. A minimum of 5 micrograms of total RNA was extracted per sample. The same data also went into a second study, on T cells of mothers and their children. As that study records: Donors were a few healthy Caucasian mothers and their six children. Addition of sample barcodes and 2-4 random nucleotides occurred through the M1S primer of the second PCR.

This receptor was obtained from a boy aged 5-17 years in good health. The chain uses TRBV6-6 and TRBJ2-1; 8 bases match TRBD2. The assigned J gene may be wrong: the sequence end matches TRBJ2-5 better. Sequencing used blood. CDR3 in amino acids: CASSYWGGGLEETQYF. CDR3 nucleotide sequence: TGTGCCAGCAGTTACTGGGGCGGGGGGCTAGAAGAGACCCAGTACTTC.